These T cell receptor beta chains were read from a single sample in a study of blood T cells in healthy people across ages. From the 5' RACE reads, TCRdb called clonotypes with MiXCR, one entry per CDR3 protein. This sample has over 600,000 distinct CDR3 sequences, with approximately 53% found just once. Specimen: blood. The receptors shown here come from a man in his forties in good health. CDR3s include the opening cysteine and the closing phenylalanine or tryptophan. Part of the rows lack a size; the others show once, few, many or a class for expanded clones.

v_gene,len,abundance,j_gene,CDR3aa
TRBV29-1,15,-,TRBJ2-3,CSVAFSSGLSDTQYF
TRBV24-1,16,-,-,CATSDSAGDSYNEQYF
TRBV28,13,-,TRBJ2-1,CASSSPLEAEQFF
TRBV20-1,14,-,TRBJ1-4,CSAIRDREGEKLFF
TRBV20-1,13,-,TRBJ2-5,CSARASSGGTQYF
TRBV6-5,15,-,TRBJ1-6,CASTLGGPDNSPLHF
TRBV25-1,16,-,TRBJ1-6,CASSEFGGQGNSPLHF
TRBV6-1,16,once,TRBJ2-1,CASSEIGRGLGEEQFF
TRBV6-2/TRBV6-3,17,-,TRBJ2-3,CASSYWTSSGSKDTQYF
TRBV29-1,12,-,TRBJ2-4,CSVLQGSGEQYF
TRBV7-2,15,-,TRBJ2-7,CASSPDRGYTYEQYF
TRBV10-3,15,-,TRBJ2-3,CAISTWTEGFDTQYF
TRBV3-1,14,few,TRBJ1-2,CASSPIGKLFGYTF
TRBV12-3/TRBV12-4,13,-,TRBJ1-2,CASSLVGSGGYTF
TRBV5-1,14,many,TRBJ1-4,CASSLAQGNEKLFF
TRBV6-6,13,-,TRBJ1-1,CASSYTASTEAFF
TRBV6-6,15,-,TRBJ1-6,CASGARDRGYSPLHF